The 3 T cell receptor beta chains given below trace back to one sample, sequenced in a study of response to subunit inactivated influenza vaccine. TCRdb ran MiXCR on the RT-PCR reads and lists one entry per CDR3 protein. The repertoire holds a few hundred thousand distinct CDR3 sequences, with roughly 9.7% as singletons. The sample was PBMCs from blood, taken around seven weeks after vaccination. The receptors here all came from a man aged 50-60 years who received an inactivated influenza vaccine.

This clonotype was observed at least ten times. The DNA of the CDR3 is TGTGCCATCACTGGGACTCCGGTTCTCTCCTACAATGAGCAGTTCTTC. Amino acids: CAITGTPVLSYNEQFF. The V and J genes are TRBV10-3 and TRBJ2-1; D might be TRBD2 (6 bases). The germline V gene has CDR1 ENHRY and CDR2 SYGVKD. CDR3 length equals 16 residues. V was cut by 7 bases and J by 0 bases, with 16 bases left in between.

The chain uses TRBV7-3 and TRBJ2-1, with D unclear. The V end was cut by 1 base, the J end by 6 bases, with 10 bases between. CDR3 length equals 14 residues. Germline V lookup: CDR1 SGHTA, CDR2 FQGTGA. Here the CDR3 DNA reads TGTGCCAGCAGCTTAAAGGAACCCCCCAATGAGCAGTTCTTC. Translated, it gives CASSLKEPPNEQFF.

Written as DNA, the CDR3 is TGTGCCAGCAGCTCTGATCCTAGCGGGAGGGCCTTGTTCTTC. Its protein is CASSSDPSGRALFF. The chain joins TRBV7-8 to TRBJ2-1; 12 bases are shared with TRBD2. Germline CDR1 SGHVS, CDR2 FQNEAQ. The CDR3 contains 14 residues. With 4 bases clipped from V and 15 bases from J, the junction kept 10 bases outside the gene matches.